This TCR beta chain was identified during a study of T cell responses to AZD1222 COVID-19 vaccine. Generated by immunoSEQ multiplex PCR, the TCRdb table keeps only in-frame clones and is missing some. Among 140,000 or so clones listed, 88% were seen once. CDR3 size: 14 residues. Germline V CDR1 and CDR2: MDHEN, SYDVKM. V trimming: 6 bases; J trimming: 11 bases; junction bases outside the gene matches: 14. The sample in question was peripheral blood, obtained 28 days after the second dose of the MenACWY control vaccine. The chain uses TRBV28 and TRBJ1-1; 8 bases match TRBD1. The TCR was taken from an adult who received the MenACWY meningococcal vaccine as a control. CDR3 protein: CASRPQGARVRAFF. The CDR3 bases are TGTGCCAGCAGACCGCAGGGGGCTAGGGTTCGTGCTTTCTTT.